This is a list of T cell receptor beta chains from one sample in a study of identifying expanded T cells in peripheral blood. Profiled with immunoSEQ multiplex PCR; TCRdb holds only in-frame clones, not every one. The table includes 80,000 to 95,000 clones, 88% detected once. Sequencing used blood. The receptors were sampled from a person between 18 and 69 years old in good health. Both conserved end residues are part of each CDR3. The D gene is left open where the match is weak. The size field is filled for only some rows; it gives once, few, many or a size class.

>15|TRBD2|TRBJ2-1|-|TRBV6-1
TGTGCCAGCAGTGAAGGCGGGGGGTCCTACAATGAGCAGTTCTTC
CASSEGGGSYNEQFF
>16|-|TRBJ2-1|-|TRBV11-3
TGTGCCAGCAGCCCCGACTACCAGAGCTCCTACAATGAGCAGTTCTTC
CASSPDYQSSYNEQFF
>16|-|TRBJ2-2|few|TRBV19
TGTGCCAGTAGTATATCGGTGAGCAGATACACCGGGGAGCTGTTTTTT
CASSISVSRYTGELFF
>14|-|TRBJ2-5|-|TRBV19
TGTGCCAGTAGTATGGGGACAAACCAAGAGACCCAGTACTTC
CASSMGTNQETQYF
>13|-|TRBJ2-4|-|TRBV29-1
TGCAGCGTTTATAGACCAGGGTGGAGCATTCAGTACTTC
CSVYRPGWSIQYF
>14|TRBD1|TRBJ1-6|-|TRBV28
TGTGCCAGCAGCCGGGACAGCTTGAATTCACCCCTCCACTTT
CASSRDSLNSPLHF
>14|-|TRBJ2-5|-|TRBV19
TGTGCCAGTAGCGCAAGGAGGCAGGGGGAGACCCAGTACTTC
CASSARRQGETQYF
>16|TRBD1|TRBJ2-7|-|TRBV10-2
TGCGCCAGCAGTGAGCCCCCAGGACAGGGTCCGCACGAGCAGTACTTC
CASSEPPGQGPHEQYF
>14|-|TRBJ2-7|-|TRBV11-1
TGTGCCAGCAGCGCTTCGGGAGCTCCCTACGAGCAGTACTTC
CASSASGAPYEQYF
>12|-|TRBJ2-7|-|TRBV27
TGTGCCAGCAGTTTATCAGGGGACGAGCAGTACTTC
CASSLSGDEQYF
>13|TRBD1|TRBJ2-5|-|TRBV30
TGTGCCTGGAGTAGACAGGACAGGGCGACCCAGTACTTC
CAWSRQDRATQYF
>14|TRBD1|TRBJ1-1|-|TRBV5-1
TGCGCCAGCAGCCCCAGGGGGATTTACACTGAAGCTTTCTTT
CASSPRGIYTEAFF
>15|-|TRBJ2-7|once|TRBV30
TGTGCCTGGAGCCCCCTGGGGTCGTACTCCTACGAGCAGTACTTC
CAWSPLGSYSYEQYF
>13|-|TRBJ1-1|-|TRBV5-4
TGTGCCAGCAGCGGGGGGACGGGCACTGAAGCTTTCTTT
CASSGGTGTEAFF
>14|-|TRBJ2-4|few|TRBV19
TGTGCCAGTAGTATCCTGACAGAAGCTAGCATTCAGTACTTC
CASSILTEASIQYF
>14|TRBD1|TRBJ1-1|-|TRBV5-1
TGCGCCAGCAGCTTGGACAGGGGGCACACTGAAGCTTTCTTT
CASSLDRGHTEAFF
>15|TRBD1|TRBJ2-7|-|TRBV5-6
TGTGCCAGCAGCTTGGTTGGGACAGGGAGATACGAGCAGTACTTC
CASSLVGTGRYEQYF
>15|-|TRBJ2-1|few|TRBV4-2
TGTGCCAGCAGCCAAGCGGGGGAGGCGAGTAATGAGCAGTTCTTC
CASSQAGEASNEQFF
>14|-|TRBJ2-2|-|TRBV7-7
TGTGCCAGCAGCCGGGACTCCGGCACCGGGGAGCTGTTTTTT
CASSRDSGTGELFF
>15|-|TRBJ2-7|many|TRBV7-2
TGTGCCAGCAGCCGCCGGGCCGAACCCTCCTACGAGCAGTACTTC
CASSRRAEPSYEQYF
>16|-|TRBJ1-5|-|TRBV5-1
TGCGCCAGCAGCCTTAGCCCCGGGGTGGTTCATCAGCCCCAGCATTTT
CASSLSPGVVHQPQHF
>15|TRBD1|TRBJ2-1|once|TRBV6-4
TGTGCCAGCAGCAATACAGGGGGAGATTCAGGGGAGCAGTTCTTC
CASSNTGGDSGEQFF
>15|TRBD2|TRBJ2-5|-|TRBV30
TGTGCCTGGAGTCCCGGGACTAGCGGACAAGAGACCCAGTACTTC
CAWSPGTSGQETQYF
>15|-|TRBJ1-6|-|TRBV14
TGTGCCAGCAGCCAAGATTCAGGGTGGTCTTCACCCCTCCACTTT
CASSQDSGWSSPLHF
>16|-|TRBJ1-6|-|TRBV4-1
TGCGCCAGCAGCCAAGACAGCTTCGTGGGAAATTCACCCCTCCACTTT
CASSQDSFVGNSPLHF
>15|TRBD1|TRBJ2-1|-|TRBV6-6
TGTGCCAGCAGTCCCGGACAGGGGGCGCGGGTTGAGCAGTTCTTC
CASSPGQGARVEQFF
>12|-|TRBJ1-2|-|TRBV10-2
TGCGCCAGCAGTGAAGGCCGGCGGGGGTACACCTTC
CASSEGRRGYTF
>16|TRBD2|TRBJ2-2|-|TRBV2
TGTGCCAGCAGTGTGATCGGGGGGGCCGATACCGGGGAGCTGTTTTTT
CASSVIGGADTGELFF
>14|TRBD1|TRBJ2-5|-|TRBV7-2
TGTGCCAGCAGCTCACGGACAGGGACGGAGACCCAGTACTTC
CASSSRTGTETQYF
>15|-|TRBJ1-5|-|TRBV21-1
TGTGCCAGCAGCTCCCTGGCAGCACGCAATCAGCCCCAGCATTTT
CASSSLAARNQPQHF
>17|TRBD2|TRBJ2-2|-|TRBV19
TGTGCCAGTAGCAGATTAAGACTAGCGGGAGGAACCGGGGAGCTGTTTTTT
CASSRLRLAGGTGELFF
>15|TRBD1|TRBJ1-4|-|TRBV5-1
TGCGCCAGCAGCAGGCCAGGGGGCGCGTCCGAAAAACTGTTTTTT
CASSRPGGASEKLFF
>14|-|TRBJ2-7|-|TRBV6-6
TGTGCCAGCAGTCCGGGACGATCCCTCTACGAGCAGTACTTC
CASSPGRSLYEQYF
>15|TRBD1|TRBJ1-3|-|TRBV19
TGTGCCAGTAGTGTGAACAGGGGATCCGGAAACACCATATATTTT
CASSVNRGSGNTIYF
>15|TRBD1|TRBJ1-1|-|TRBV7-3
TGTGCCAGCAGACGGACAGGGGGCGAGGGCACTGAAGCTTTCTTT
CASRRTGGEGTEAFF
>16|-|TRBJ2-7|-|TRBV7-9
TGTGCCAGCAGTCTCCCCCCAGGGGTGAGCTCCTACGAGCAGTACTTC
CASSLPPGVSSYEQYF
>16|TRBD1|TRBJ2-5|-|TRBV5-1
TGCGCCAGCAGCCGGGGCGTTCACAGGGGGCAAGAGACCCAGTACTTC
CASSRGVHRGQETQYF
>15|TRBD2|TRBJ2-1|-|TRBV6-4
TGTGCCAGCAGTAGGACTAGCGGGGGGGCGGAGGAGCAGTTCTTC
CASSRTSGGAEEQFF
>15|-|TRBJ1-1|-|TRBV9
TGTGCCGGCAGCGTAGACGAGGGGATGAACACTGAAGCTTTCTTT
CAGSVDEGMNTEAFF
>14|-|TRBJ1-1|-|TRBV21-1
TGTGCCAGTACCCTACAAGAAAAGAACACTGAAGCTTTCTTT
CASTLQEKNTEAFF
>13|-|TRBJ1-4|-|TRBV6-5
TGTGCCAGCAGTCGTCAGGGTGGAGAAAAACTGTTTTTT
CASSRQGGEKLFF
>15|TRBD2|TRBJ2-7|-|TRBV28
TGTGCCAGCAGTTTATCACTAGCGGGAGCTAAGGAGCAGTACTTC
CASSLSLAGAKEQYF
>13|-|TRBJ2-5|-|TRBV5-4
TGTGCCAGCAGCTTACCGGGGCAAGAGACCCAGTACTTC
CASSLPGQETQYF
>10|-|TRBJ2-5|-|TRBV18
TGTGCCAGCTCACAAGAGACCCAGTACTTC
CASSQETQYF
>13|-|TRBJ1-1|-|TRBV7-3
TGTGCCAGCAGCGTACAACTGAACACTGAAGCTTTCTTT
CASSVQLNTEAFF
>15|-|TRBJ2-1|-|TRBV6-1
TGTGCCAGCAGAGTTGTGGATAGCTCCTACAATGAGCAGTTCTTC
CASRVVDSSYNEQFF
>11|TRBD1|TRBJ2-5|-|TRBV29-1
TGCAGCGGAAGGGACAGTGCGGCCCAGTACTTC
CSGRDSAAQYF
>15|-|TRBJ2-3|-|TRBV5-1
TGCGCCAGCAGTATATCGGGTACTAGCACAGATACGCAGTATTTT
CASSISGTSTDTQYF
>14|TRBD2|TRBJ2-7|-|TRBV10-3
TGTGCCATCAGTGACATGGGAGGGACCTACGAGCAGTACTTC
CAISDMGGTYEQYF
>13|-|TRBJ2-5|-|TRBV9
TGTGCCAGCAGCCGTACGGGACAAGAGACCCAGTACTTC
CASSRTGQETQYF